The source of this T cell receptor beta chain is a study of shared clonotypes between healthy human individuals. Overall study context: Each donor had three CD4 naive, three CD4 memory, two CD8 naive and one CD8 memory plate. Study-level points and caveats: Generally, naive subsets (rather than memory subsets) showed larger estimated richness. Relative to clonotypes present in all four donors, those not shared had lower generation probabilities.

CD45RO-negative, CCR7-positively selected cells formed the naive CD8 fraction, excluding terminally differentiated effector memory CD45RA+ cells. Caucasian adults living in Nashville, Tennessee, provided all samples. The CDR3 is made up of 13 amino acids. The germline V and J ends were trimmed by 6 bases and 2 bases, with 11 bases remaining between them. Germline V gives CDR1 MNHEY, CDR2 SVGAGI. This table comes from immunoSEQ multiplex PCR, and its TCRdb copy is limited to in-frame clones, with some not included. The sample includes over 2,000,000 clones, over 85% of them seen just once. A word on this clone: Its target is unknown.

Sequencing was done on a sample of naive CD8+ T cells from PBMCs. V usage is TRBV6-5 and J usage is TRBJ2-7; D is undetermined. The clonotype was recovered from a man aged 18 to 35 in good health. Some clones in this sample may be carry-over from other donors' samples. Here the CDR3 reads CASSPSIAYEQYF. CDR3 in DNA: TGTGCCAGCAGCCCGTCTATCGCCTACGAGCAGTACTTC.